This TCR beta chain was identified during a study of T cell responses to AZD1222 COVID-19 vaccine. CDR1 and CDR2 (germline): MDHEN, SYDVKM. V lost 3 bases and J lost 4, with 9 bases in between. The CDR3 totals 13 residues. Assay: immunoSEQ multiplex PCR; the TCRdb copy retains only in-frame clones and omits some. Here the sample spans 70,000 to 95,000 clones, over 75% being singletons. Study-level results: After the peak T cell response, and only then, were repertoires sampled. Seropositive AZD1222 recipients at baseline numbered only 6 or 7. The study found vaccine-associated CD4 TCRs spanning spike, dominant at 160-218 and 743-854.

Notes on this clone: Its antigen is unidentified.

Specimen: peripheral blood, collected on day 0 of MenACWY control vaccination. This chain uses TRBV28 with TRBJ1-2; D is ambiguous. The source is an adult in good health. CDR3 coding DNA: TGTGCCAGCAGTTTCGGGTGGGCCTATGGCTACACCTTC. Protein product: CASSFGWAYGYTF.